The 24 T cell receptor beta chains listed next were all sequenced from one sample in a study of identical twins. MiXCR, applied by TCRdb to the 5' RACE reads, yields one record per CDR3 protein. The sample holds approximately 530,000 distinct CDR3 sequences, around 24% seen once. These data also formed part of another study, on yellow fever vaccine responses in identical twins.

The specimen sequenced was CD4+ T cells sorted from blood. The source of these receptors is a woman between 18 and 29 years old in good health.

The V and J genes are TRBV3-1 and TRBJ1-2, with a weak D call TRBD1 (5 bases). V shed 11 bases and J shed 9 bases, with 16 bases lying between them. Per the germline V gene, CDR1 is LGHDT and CDR2 is YNNKEL (reference sequence). CDR3 length: 11 amino acids. The CDR3 here is CAAREGISYTF. The CDR3 DNA reads TGTGCCGCCCGCGAGGGGATAAGCTACACCTTC.

This clonotype has at least ten counts. V is TRBV12-3 or TRBV12-4 and J is TRBJ2-1; a possible D gene is TRBD2 (5 bases). V was shortened by 5 bases and J by 4 bases, with 15 bases between the two germline ends. This CDR3 spans 15 amino acids. CDR3 amino acids: CASSPRSGLYNEQFF. The CDR3 bases are TGTGCCAGCAGTCCCCGCAGCGGCCTATACAATGAGCAGTTCTTC.

V usage is TRBV18 and J usage is TRBJ1-5, with 8 bases matching TRBD1. The CDR3 spans 15 residues. Germline loops: CDR1 KGHSH, CDR2 LQKENI. J lost 0 bases, V lost 5 bases, and 3 bases had no gene match. The CDR3 bases are TGTGCCAGCTCAACGGACAGGGTTAGCAATCAGCCCCAGCATTTT. Translating it yields CASSTDRVSNQPQHF.

This clonotype showed up just a few times. The V call is TRBV11-1, the J call TRBJ2-1; 11 bases line up with TRBD2. Trimming took 2 bases from V and 2 from J; bases not matched to a gene: 5. The CDR3 contains 17 residues. Germline CDR1 is SGHAT and CDR2 is FQDESV (reference sequence). In DNA form, the CDR3 reads TGTGCCAGCAGCTTATCGCGTAGCGGGGGGGCCTACAATGAGCAGTTCTTC. Protein product: CASSLSRSGGAYNEQFF.

This clonotype was seen a handful of times. The V gene is TRBV28, the J gene TRBJ1-1; D gene ambiguous. Germline V CDR1 and CDR2: MDHEN, SYDVKM. CDR3 length: 14 amino acids. V was trimmed by 7 bases and J by 2 bases, leaving 14 bases between them. CDR3 in amino acids: CASTPPRINTEAFF. The CDR3 coding sequence is TGTGCCAGCACCCCACCCCGGATCAACACTGAAGCTTTCTTT.

The chain couples TRBV15 to TRBJ1-6; D is undetermined. The CDR3 spans 15 residues. CDR1 is LNHNV, CDR2 YYDKDF, per germline (reference sequence). V was clipped by 5 bases and J by 5 bases, with 13 bases between them. The CDR3 region is CATSSSRSNNSPLHF. The CDR3 region has the DNA TGTGCCACCAGCTCCTCGCGGTCTAATAATTCACCCCTCCACTTT.

The V gene is TRBV7-9, the J gene TRBJ2-2, with D unresolved. Germline assignment: CDR1 SEHNR and CDR2 FQNEAQ (reference sequence). Between the trimmed V and J ends, which lost 2 bases and 7 bases, there was a span of 11 bases. The CDR3 is made up of 14 amino acids. The DNA for the CDR3 is TGTGCCAGCAGCTTATCAGGAACCGGCGGGGAGCTGTTTTTT. Translation: CASSLSGTGGELFF.

This clonotype has only a few counts. This chain links TRBV3-1 with TRBJ2-2; 10 positions agree with TRBD2. This CDR3 is 13 amino acids long. CDR1 and CDR2 (germline): LGHDT, YNNKEL (reference sequence). V lost 4 bases to trimming and J lost 7 bases; unmatched junction nucleotides: 0. DNA for the CDR3: TGTGCCAGCAGCCCTAGCGGGGGCGGGGAGCTGTTTTTT. Translation gives CASSPSGGGELFF. Filled out from reference TRBV3-1 and TRBJ2-2, the complete variable domain reads DTAVSQTPKYLVTQMGNDKSIKCEQNLGHDTMYWYKQDSKKFLKIMFSYNNKELIINETVPNRFSPKSPDKAHLNLHINSLELGDSAVYFCASSPSGGGELFFGEGSRLTVL.

This clonotype turned up a few times. The chain employs TRBV11-2 and TRBJ2-7, with TRBD1 as a possible D gene (6 bases). The V end lost 5 bases, the J end lost 2 bases, and 13 bases lay between the germline ends. The CDR3 extends over 14 amino acids. Germline V lookup: CDR1 SGHAT, CDR2 FQNNGV. The DNA for the CDR3 is TGTGCCAGCAGCCAAGACAGGCGCCCCTACGAGCAGTACGTC. The encoded protein is CASSQDRRPYEQYV.

This clonotype has only a few counts. The CDR3 DNA reads TGTGCCAGTAGTATCCTCTTAGCGGGGGAAGGGGAGACCCAGTACTTC. Translating it yields CASSILLAGEGETQYF. This chain joins TRBV19 and TRBJ2-5; 9 bases are shared with TRBD2. V was pared by 3 bases and J by 5 bases, with 10 bases of the junction left unmatched. The CDR3 covers 16 residues. Germline loops: CDR1 LNHDA, CDR2 SQIVND (reference sequence).

This clonotype came up many times. J is TRBJ1-2 and V is TRBV20-1, with D maybe TRBD1 (6 bases). The CDR3 has 15 amino acids. The germline gives CDR1 DFQATT, CDR2 SNEGSKA (reference sequence). V lost 0 bases and J lost 4, with 15 bases in between. DNA for the CDR3: TGCAGTGCTAGAGATTTTAACAGGGAGGGCTATGGCTACACCTTC. It encodes CSARDFNREGYGYTF.

The DNA of the CDR3 is TGTGCCAGCAGCTTAGTCAGCGGGAGCTCCTACGAGCAGTACTTC. Amino acids: CASSLVSGSSYEQYF. The rearrangement links TRBV7-2 to TRBJ2-7, with TRBD2 matching 8 bases. Germline-derived CDR1 and CDR2 are SGHTA and FQGNSA. The J segment lost 0 bases and the V segment lost 1 base, leaving 2 bases of the junction unmatched. CDR3 length equals 15 residues.

This clonotype showed up just a few times. This chain uses TRBV13 with TRBJ1-1, with a possible D match to TRBD1 (6 bases). V shed 5 bases and J shed 1 base, with 11 bases lying between them. The CDR3 spans 14 residues. Germline-derived CDR1 and CDR2 are PRHDT and FYEKMQ (reference sequence). The CDR3 region is CASSPRGRNTEAFF. The CDR3, as DNA: TGTGCCAGCAGCCCGAGGGGGAGGAACACTGAAGCTTTCTTT.

This clonotype was seen a few times. The chain employs TRBV5-1 and TRBJ2-1; 8 positions match TRBD1. V lost 3 bases to trimming and J lost 8 bases; unmatched junction nucleotides: 13. The length of the CDR3 is 16 residues. CDR1 and CDR2 (germline): SGHRS, YFSETQ. CDR3 sequence (DNA): TGCGCCAGCAGCTACTTGGGGACAGGTAATTTCGATGAGCAGTTCTTC. Its translation: CASSYLGTGNFDEQFF.

The chain combines TRBV3-1 with TRBJ2-2; TRBD2 aligns across 7 bases. The V gene's germline CDR1 is LGHDT and CDR2 YNNKEL (reference sequence). Trimming removed 2 bases from V and 1 base from J; junction bases left unmatched: 10. The CDR3 covers 18 residues. The CDR3 loop reads CASSQSVPGTKNTGELFF. The CDR3 DNA sequence: TGTGCCAGCAGCCAATCAGTTCCCGGGACTAAGAACACCGGGGAGCTGTTTTTT.

This clonotype was counted only a few times. The V gene is TRBV15, the J gene TRBJ1-1, with a weak D call TRBD1 (5 bases). V lost 5 bases, J lost 1 base, and 8 bases lay in between. Germline loops: CDR1 LNHNV, CDR2 YYDKDF (reference sequence). The CDR3 contains 13 residues. The CDR3 sequence is CATSEQANTEAFF. CDR3 coding DNA: TGTGCCACCAGCGAACAGGCGAACACTGAAGCTTTCTTT. The complete variable domain, with remaining parts taken from reference TRBV15 and TRBJ1-1, reads DAMVIQNPRYQVTQFGKPVTLSCSQTLNHNVMYWYQQKSSQAPKLLFHYYDKDFNNEADTPDNFQSRRPNTSFCFLDIRSPGLGDTAMYLCATSEQANTEAFFGQGTRLTVV.

The rearrangement links TRBV20-1 to TRBJ2-1, with TRBD2 matching 9 bases. With V trimmed by 6 bases and J by 6 bases, 6 bases remained unmatched. This CDR3 contains 13 residues. Germline lookup yields CDR1 DFQATT and CDR2 SNEGSKA (reference sequence). The CDR3 nucleotides read TGCAGTGCATTTAGCGGGAGCGGCAATGAGCAGTTCTTC. It translates to CSAFSGSGNEQFF.

V is TRBV19 and J is TRBJ2-1; TRBD1 matches 7 bases. CDR3 length: 15 residues. V trimming: 9 bases; J trimming: 0 bases; junction bases outside the gene matches: 8. Looked up from germline, CDR1 is LNHDA and CDR2 is SQIVND (reference sequence). The CDR3 sequence is CASQVQGNSYNEQFF. Here the CDR3 DNA reads TGTGCCAGCCAAGTACAGGGGAACTCCTACAATGAGCAGTTCTTC.

This clonotype was observed a handful of times. The rearrangement uses TRBV5-1 and TRBJ2-3; TRBD2 matches 8 bases. The CDR3 runs 17 residues. Germline CDR1 SGHRS, CDR2 YFSETQ. V was clipped by 4 bases and J by 1 base; unmatched bases: 11. The CDR3 bases are TGCGCCAGCAGCCAAAGAGGACTAGCTACCGGCACAGATACGCAGTATTTT. Translating it yields CASSQRGLATGTDTQYF. Looking up the rest from reference TRBV5-1 and TRBJ2-3 gives the full variable domain: KAGVTQTPRYLIKTRGQQVTLSCSPISGHRSVSWYQQTPGQGLQFLFEYFSETQRNKGNFPGRFSGRQFSNSRSEMNVSTLELGDSALYLCASSQRGLATGTDTQYFGPGTRLTVL.

At least ten counts were recorded for this clonotype. The chain links TRBV5-1 to TRBJ2-3; D may match TRBD1 or TRBD2 (5 bases each). Trimming removed 2 bases from V and 2 bases from J, with 6 bases in between. This CDR3 has 13 residues. Germline V gene lookup returns CDR1 SGHRS and CDR2 YFSETQ. The CDR3 spells CASSFGATDTQYF. CDR3 coding DNA: TGCGCCAGCAGCTTCGGGGCCACAGATACGCAGTATTTT.

The chain links TRBV20-1 to TRBJ2-1; D is uncertain. CDR3 length: 11 residues. V was shortened by 5 bases and J by 8 bases, with 10 bases between the two germline ends. From germline, CDR1 is DFQATT and CDR2 SNEGSKA (reference sequence). CDR3 nucleotides: TGCAGTGCTTCTCCACGGGATGAGCAGTTCTTC. It translates to CSASPRDEQFF.

The rearrangement joins TRBV15 to TRBJ1-2; 10 positions agree with TRBD1. Germline V CDR1 and CDR2: LNHNV, YYDKDF (reference sequence). The CDR3 consists of 15 residues. Trimming at V came to 5 bases and at J to 5 bases, leaving 8 bases not matched to a gene. CDR3 loop: CATSPPGGQGYGYTF. Written as DNA, the CDR3 is TGTGCCACCAGCCCCCCGGGGGGACAGGGGTATGGCTACACCTTC.

The chain joins TRBV4-2 to TRBJ2-4, with D perhaps assigned TRBD1 or TRBD2 (5 bases each). Germline loops: CDR1 LGHNA, CDR2 YNFKEQ. The CDR3 loop spans 22 amino acids. The ends were cut back, 0 bases at V and 0 bases at J, with 27 bases in the middle. The CDR3 bases are TGTGCCAGCAGCCAAGATGGGGCCATGAGCGGACTGCCCCGAATAGCCAAAAACATTCAGTACTTC. The encoded protein is CASSQDGAMSGLPRIAKNIQYF.

This clonotype was detected a few times. The V call is TRBV20-1, the J call TRBJ2-3, with D perhaps TRBD2 (6 bases). The germline gives CDR1 DFQATT, CDR2 SNEGSKA (reference sequence). V lost 0 bases, J lost 2 bases, and 12 bases lay in between. This CDR3 spans 15 amino acids. The CDR3 is CSARDLWGDTDTQYF. In nucleotides, the CDR3 is TGCAGTGCTAGAGATCTGTGGGGGGACACAGATACGCAGTATTTT.